This T cell receptor beta chain is from a study of identical twins. With 7 bases removed from V and 4 bases from J, the gap between germline ends came to 22 bases. Germline V CDR1 and CDR2: SGHVS, FQNEAQ. The CDR3 totals 16 residues. A single record per CDR3 protein comes from TCRdb applying MiXCR to the 5' RACE reads. The sample has hundreds of thousands of distinct CDR3 sequences; approximately 9% are singletons. This clonotype was detected many times. These data are also associated with another study on yellow fever vaccine responses in identical twins.

The origin of this receptor is a woman aged 18-29 years in good health. The J gene is TRBJ1-2, the V gene TRBV7-8, with no clear D. The sample taken for sequencing was PBMCs. The CDR3 sequence: CASNLKLETDSYGYTF. The CDR3, as DNA: TGTGCCAGCAACCTAAAGCTTGAGACGGATAGCTATGGCTACACCTTC.